The 15 T cell receptor beta chains presented below share a single source sample, sequenced in a study of blood T cell repertoires in COVID-19. The repertoire was sequenced with immunoSEQ multiplex PCR; TCRdb's copy has only in-frame clones and lacks some. The profile shows 150,000 or so clones, around 80% of them singletons. Sequences were obtained from peripheral blood. These receptors were collected from a human donor with acute or convalescent COVID-19. The donor label of this sample is uncertain.

The chain recombines TRBV20-1 with TRBJ1-1, with 7 bases fitting TRBD1. The CDR3 totals 11 residues. Per germline, CDR1 DFQATT and CDR2 SNEGSKA (reference sequence). The J segment lost 9 bases and the V segment lost 6 bases, leaving 7 bases of the junction unmatched. The CDR3 nucleotides read TGCAGTGCGCAACAGGGGACCCAAGCTTTCTTT. This codes for CSAQQGTQAFF.

J is TRBJ1-5 and V is TRBV19; 9 positions agree with TRBD1. V trimming: 7 bases; J trimming: 7 bases; junction bases outside the gene matches: 8. Germline lookup yields CDR1 LNHDA and CDR2 SQIVND (reference sequence). The length of the CDR3 is 14 residues. CDR3 protein: CASKDPGTGQPQHF. In DNA, the CDR3 is TGTGCCAGTAAAGACCCCGGGACAGGGCAGCCCCAGCATTTT.

V gene TRBV6-1 combines with J gene TRBJ1-2; 7 bases line up with TRBD1. This CDR3 is built from 14 residues. J gave up 2 bases and V 4 bases, and 4 bases lay outside the gene matches. Germline V gene lookup returns CDR1 MNHNS and CDR2 SASEGT. The CDR3: CASSGAQGNYGYTF. The CDR3 DNA sequence: TGTGCCAGCAGTGGAGCACAGGGGAACTATGGCTACACCTTC.

V and J are TRBV6-5 and TRBJ1-2, with D unclear. V was trimmed by 6 bases and J by 3 bases, leaving 11 bases between them. This CDR3 is built from 13 residues. Germline CDR1 is MNHEY and CDR2 is SVGAGI. The CDR3 nucleotides read TGTGCCAGCAGCATATCTAGTGACTATGGCTACACCTTC. This gives the protein CASSISSDYGYTF.

As regards this clone: Other DNA variants within this sample encode the same CDR3. The rearrangement links TRBV7-2 to TRBJ2-5, with 15 bases that match TRBD2. Germline CDR1 is SGHTA and CDR2 is FQGNSA. CDR3 size: 16 residues. The trim removed 5 bases at V and 3 bases at J, leaving 4 bases unmatched. CDR3 region: CASSQGLAGGKETQYF. CDR3 nucleotide sequence: TGTGCCAGCAGCCAAGGACTAGCGGGGGGGAAAGAGACCCAGTACTTC.

The chain couples TRBV19 to TRBJ2-5, with TRBD1 identical over 7 bases. This CDR3 spans 13 amino acids. Trimming at V came to 3 bases and at J to 5 bases, leaving 3 bases not matched to a gene. Germline values: CDR1 LNHDA, CDR2 SQIVND (reference sequence). In DNA, the CDR3 is TGTGCCAGTAGTATCACAGGGGCCGAGACCCAGTACTTC. It specifies CASSITGAETQYF.

This chain joins TRBV6-2 or TRBV6-3 and TRBJ2-1, with 8 positions matching TRBD1. Per the germline V gene, CDR1 is MNHEY and CDR2 is SVGEGT. The CDR3 runs to 21 residues. The junction had 20 bases not matched to a gene; V was cut back by 2 bases and J by 2 bases. The CDR3 nucleotides read TGTGCCAGCAGTTACGGTTTAGGACAGGGAGGCTACTTGGGGGCCTACAATGAGCAGTTCTTC. Protein sequence: CASSYGLGQGGYLGAYNEQFF.

This rearrangement joins TRBV9 to TRBJ1-3; tentative D call: TRBD1 (5 bases). Per germline, CDR1 SGDLS and CDR2 YYNGEE. V dropped 0 bases and J dropped 2 bases, with 6 bases sitting between them. The CDR3 spans 14 residues. The chain's CDR3 is CASSVAGTGNTIYF. The CDR3 DNA sequence: TGTGCCAGCAGCGTAGCAGGGACTGGAAACACCATATATTTT. The variable domain in full, with the rest retrieved from reference TRBV9 and TRBJ1-3, is DSGVTQTPKHLITATGQRVTLRCSPRSGDLSVYWYQQSLDQGLQFLIQYYNGEERAKGNILERFSAQQFPDLHSELNLSSLELGDSALYFCASSVAGTGNTIYFGEGSWLTVV.

The chain couples TRBV6-5 to TRBJ1-2; tentatively, D is TRBD1 (6 bases). Germline V CDR1 and CDR2: MNHEY, SVGAGI. V lost 0 bases and J 5 bases, leaving 16 bases between the germline ends. The CDR3 is 16 residues long. CDR3 in amino acids: CASSYSTGQILYGYTF. As DNA, the CDR3 is TGTGCCAGCAGTTACTCGACAGGCCAGATCCTTTATGGCTACACCTTC.

The chain carries TRBV11-2 and TRBJ2-7; D gene unclear. This CDR3 has 13 residues. Germline lookup yields CDR1 SGHAT and CDR2 FQNNGV. Trimming shortened V by 10 bases and J by 7 bases, and 20 bases separated the two germline ends. This chain's CDR3 is CATRSIEELEQYF. The CDR3 nucleotides read TGTGCCACCCGGAGCATCGAGGAACTTGAGCAGTACTTC.

V gene TRBV6-1 combines with J gene TRBJ1-3, with 9 bases aligning to TRBD1. Germline assignment: CDR1 MNHNS and CDR2 SASEGT. This CDR3 contains 19 residues. V dropped 4 bases and J dropped 2; count of bases not matched to a gene: 15. CDR3 in amino acids: CASSGQRGGGQGAGNTIYF. The CDR3 DNA is TGTGCCAGCAGTGGGCAGAGGGGTGGGGGACAGGGAGCTGGAAACACCATATATTTT.

The chain has TRBV5-6 and TRBJ1-2; no definite D call. V was shortened by 0 bases and J by 0 bases, with 6 bases between the two germline ends. The CDR3 is made up of 14 amino acids. The germline V gene encodes CDR1 SGHDT and CDR2 YYEEEE. Here the CDR3 reads CASSLVQPNYGYTF. In DNA, the CDR3 is TGTGCCAGCAGCTTGGTACAGCCTAACTATGGCTACACCTTC.

This clone has a handful of counts. The rearrangement links TRBV18 to TRBJ1-1, with unresolved D. The CDR3 totals 14 residues. Deletions cut 2 bases from V and 8 bases from J, with 15 bases between. Per the germline V gene, CDR1 is KGHSH and CDR2 is LQKENI. Here the CDR3 reads CASSPSMGWREAFF. The CDR3 bases are TGTGCCAGCTCACCAAGCATGGGGTGGAGGGAAGCTTTCTTT.

V gene TRBV11-3 combines with J gene TRBJ1-1; D gene unclear. Germline lookup yields CDR1 SGHNT and CDR2 YENEEA. The CDR3 has 13 amino acids. The V gene lost 0 bases and the J gene lost 5 bases, with 7 bases spanning the gap. The chain's CDR3 is CASSLDPGTEAFF. CDR3 nucleotides: TGTGCCAGCAGCTTAGACCCGGGAACTGAAGCTTTCTTT.

This chain joins TRBV3-1 (or the pseudogene TRBV3-2) and TRBJ1-5; D ambiguous. The length of the CDR3 is 19 residues. Germline CDR1 and CDR2: LGHDT and YNNKEL (reference sequence). V shed 4 bases and J shed 6 bases, with 28 bases lying between them. The CDR3 DNA follows: TGTGCCAGCAGCCCCCAGAGCAGGCCTCCATTCTTTTTTTGTCAGCCCCAGCATTTT. Protein: CASSPQSRPPFFFCQPQHF.